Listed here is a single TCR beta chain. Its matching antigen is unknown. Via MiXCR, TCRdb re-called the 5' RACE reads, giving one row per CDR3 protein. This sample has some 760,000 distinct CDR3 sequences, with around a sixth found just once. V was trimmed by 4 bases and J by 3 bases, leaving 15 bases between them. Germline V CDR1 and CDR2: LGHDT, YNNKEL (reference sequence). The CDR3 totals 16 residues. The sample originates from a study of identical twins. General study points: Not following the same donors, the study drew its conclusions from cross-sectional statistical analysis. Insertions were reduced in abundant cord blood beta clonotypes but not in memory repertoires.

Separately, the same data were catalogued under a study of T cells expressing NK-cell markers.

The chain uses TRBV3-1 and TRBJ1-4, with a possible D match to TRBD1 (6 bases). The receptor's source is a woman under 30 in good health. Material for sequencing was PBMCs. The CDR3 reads CASSPRRQEANEKLFF. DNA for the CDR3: TGTGCCAGCAGCCCGCGACGACAGGAAGCTAATGAAAAACTGTTTTTT.